Reported below is one TCR beta chain. This record belongs to a study of T cell responses to AZD1222 COVID-19 vaccine. The CDR3 covers 14 residues. Germline trimming cut 7 bases from V and 5 bases from J; bases unmatched to any gene: 10. The germline V gene encodes CDR1 MDHEN and CDR2 SYDVKM. Clones were sequenced by immunoSEQ multiplex PCR, and TCRdb holds only the in-frame ones, with some missing. The data show approximately 94,000 clones, 85% to 95% seen once. The chain has TRBV28 and TRBJ2-7; 8 bases line up with TRBD1. The sample here was peripheral blood, taken on day 0 of AZD1222 vaccination. The clonotype was recovered from an adult in good health. The CDR3 bases are TGTGCCAGCATGGTCCCGCAGGGGGCTGACGAGCAGTACTTC. This codes for CASMVPQGADEQYF.